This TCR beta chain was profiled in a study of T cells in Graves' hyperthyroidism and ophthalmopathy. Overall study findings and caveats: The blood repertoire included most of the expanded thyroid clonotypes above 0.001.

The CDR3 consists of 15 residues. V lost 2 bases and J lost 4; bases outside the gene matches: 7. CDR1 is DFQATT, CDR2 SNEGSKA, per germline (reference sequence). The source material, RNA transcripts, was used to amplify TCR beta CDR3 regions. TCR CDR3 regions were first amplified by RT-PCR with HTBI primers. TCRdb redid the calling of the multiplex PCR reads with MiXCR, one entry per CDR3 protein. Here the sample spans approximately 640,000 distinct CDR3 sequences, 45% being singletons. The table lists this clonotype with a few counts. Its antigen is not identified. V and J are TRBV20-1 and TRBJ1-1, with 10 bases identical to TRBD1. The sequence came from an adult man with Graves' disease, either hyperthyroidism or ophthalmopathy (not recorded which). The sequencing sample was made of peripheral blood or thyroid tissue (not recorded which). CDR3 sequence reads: CSARPTGGMVTEAFF. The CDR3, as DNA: TGCAGTGCTAGACCGACAGGGGGCATGGTCACTGAAGCTTTCTTT.